These 28 T cell receptor beta chains were sequenced from one sample in a study of shared clonotypes between healthy human individuals (dated by TCRdb to 2020 to 2021). Library method: the immunoSEQ multiplex PCR assay. This immuneACCESS table, as held by TCRdb, lists in-frame sequences with V and J called but not all clones. Of the missing ones, under half trace to an unresolved V gene in checked studies; the others have no known cause. The sample has roughly 1,100,000 clones on record, about 75% of them singletons. The top ten clonotypes cover less than 1.5% of the sample. Material: memory CD4+ T cells sorted from blood. Sample cell subset or site, as interpreted from the label and publication: CD45RA-negative fraction. These receptors came from a man aged 18 to 30 in good health.

This rearrangement joins TRBV7-2 to TRBJ1-2; 7 bases line up with TRBD1. J gave up 4 bases and V 5 bases, and 4 bases lay outside the gene matches. The CDR3 spans 13 residues. In germline, CDR1 is SGHTA, CDR2 FQGNSA. DNA of the CDR3: TGTGCCAGCAGCCAAGGGGGCACCTATGGCTACACCTTC. This translates into CASSQGGTYGYTF.

At least ten counts were recorded for this clone. The chain has TRBV10-3 and TRBJ1-2; TRBD1 is a possible D gene (5 bases). V was trimmed by 9 bases and J by 3 bases, leaving 11 bases between them. This CDR3 has 12 residues. Germline values: CDR1 ENHRY, CDR2 SYGVKD. This CDR3 is CAIMTVYYGYTF. CDR3 bases: TGTGCCATAATGACAGTTTACTATGGCTACACCTTC.

This chain connects TRBV7-2 to TRBJ2-5; 7 nucleotides match TRBD1. The V gene's germline CDR1 is SGHTA and CDR2 FQGNSA. The CDR3 is 15 residues long. V dropped 5 bases and J dropped 2; count of bases not matched to a gene: 8. This chain's CDR3 is CASSPPGGRQETQYF. CDR3 DNA: TGTGCCAGCAGCCCCCCAGGGGGTCGACAAGAGACCCAGTACTTC.

This clone was seen only a few times. The chain couples TRBV6-1 to TRBJ1-6, with a tentative D call TRBD1 (5 bases). This CDR3 contains 16 residues. V gave up 2 bases and J gave up 6 bases, with 14 bases separating them. Germline values: CDR1 MNHNS, CDR2 SASEGT. The CDR3 bases are TGTGCCAGCAGTGAATACTCCGGGACGGGTAATTCACCCCTCCACTTT. Translation gives CASSEYSGTGNSPLHF.

This clone turned up a few times. V is TRBV19 and J is TRBJ2-2; D is unclear. The V end lost 11 bases, the J end lost 7 bases, and 17 bases lay between the germline ends. This CDR3 is built from 13 residues. Germline V gene sequence: CDR1 LNHDA, CDR2 SQIVND (reference sequence). The CDR3 bases are TGTGCCGTTCTCGGGTGGCGGAACGGGGAGCTGTTTTTT. Translated: CAVLGWRNGELFF. The full variable domain, rest sourced from reference TRBV19 and TRBJ2-2, is DGGITQSPKYLFRKEGQNVTLSCEQNLNHDAMYWYRQDPGQGLRLIYYSQIVNDFQKGDIAEGYSVSREKKESFPLTVTSAQKNPTAFYLCAVLGWRNGELFFGEGSRLTVL.

This clone was observed a handful of times. This chain links TRBV5-1 with TRBJ1-1; possibly TRBD1 for D (6 bases). V lost 0 bases, J lost 1 base, and 10 bases lay in between. This CDR3 has 15 residues. CDR1 SGHRS and CDR2 YFSETQ come from the germline V gene. The CDR3 region is CASSLVAGANTEAFF. For the CDR3, the DNA is TGCGCCAGCAGCTTGGTGGCGGGGGCGAACACTGAAGCTTTCTTT.

The V and J genes are TRBV5-1 and TRBJ1-1, with D possibly being TRBD1 (5 bases). Germline V gene sequence: CDR1 SGHRS, CDR2 YFSETQ. The V end was cut by 0 bases, the J end by 4 bases, with 19 bases between. The CDR3 is 17 amino acids. The CDR3 nucleotides are TGCGCCAGCAGCTTGGGTGGGATGGGCAGGGTCGGCACTGAAGCTTTCTTT. Its protein is CASSLGGMGRVGTEAFF.

The V and J genes are TRBV19 and TRBJ2-2; weak D call: TRBD2 (6 bases). Trimming pared 8 bases from V and 1 base from J, leaving 14 bases between. Germline values: CDR1 LNHDA, CDR2 SQIVND (reference sequence). The CDR3 is 15 residues long. CDR3 nucleotide sequence: TGTGCCAGTGAAGGGGCGGGGCTGAACACCGGGGAGCTGTTTTTT. This codes for CASEGAGLNTGELFF.

This chain joins TRBV12-5 and TRBJ1-2; 9 positions agree with TRBD1. V lost 3 bases and J lost 7; bases outside the gene matches: 12. This CDR3 has 16 residues. The germline V gene encodes CDR1 LGHNT and CDR2 FRNRAP. CDR3 sequence: CASGFLLRDRVRGYTF. The CDR3 DNA follows: TGTGCTAGTGGTTTCTTACTCCGGGACAGGGTTCGTGGCTACACCTTC.

The chain carries TRBV5-6 and TRBJ1-1, with a possible D match to TRBD1 (5 bases). The length of the CDR3 is 14 residues. Trimming pared 0 bases from V and 5 bases from J, leaving 11 bases between. Germline loops: CDR1 SGHDT, CDR2 YYEEEE. The CDR3 spells CASSLGGGRTEAFF. The CDR3 bases are TGTGCCAGCAGCTTGGGCGGGGGTAGGACTGAAGCTTTCTTT.

This CDR3 is CASSLAPTGDGNQPQHF. CDR3 DNA sequence: TGTGCCAGCAGCTTGGCCCCGACAGGGGATGGCAATCAGCCCCAGCATTTT. The chain links TRBV7-9 to TRBJ1-5; 8 nucleotides agree with TRBD1. The CDR3 sequence is 17 residues long. V gave up 3 bases and J gave up 2 bases; unmatched junction bases: 9. Germline values: CDR1 SEHNR, CDR2 FQNEAQ (reference sequence).

The rearrangement links TRBV5-4 to TRBJ2-1; TRBD2 matches at 8 bases. The germline V gene encodes CDR1 SGHNT and CDR2 YYREEE (reference sequence). The length of the CDR3 is 18 residues. Germline trimming cut 6 bases from V and 6 bases from J; bases unmatched to any gene: 20. In nucleotides, the CDR3 is TGTGCCAGCAACCCTATGGTTGTAGCGGGGCACTCGCCCAATGAGCAGTTCTTC. This gives the protein CASNPMVVAGHSPNEQFF.

The chain uses TRBV5-4 and TRBJ2-2; TRBD2 matches at 13 bases. Looked up from germline, CDR1 is SGHNT and CDR2 is YYREEE (reference sequence). This CDR3 is built from 17 residues. V shed 3 bases, J shed 7 bases, and the junction held 9 bases outside the gene matches. The CDR3 region is CASSSRTSGSRGGELFF. The CDR3 DNA reads TGTGCCAGCAGCTCCCGGACTAGCGGGAGCAGGGGCGGGGAGCTGTTTTTT.

The gene calls are TRBV7-8 and TRBJ1-4, with D unclear. V was pared by 2 bases and J by 5 bases, with 9 bases between. There are 14 residues in the CDR3. CDR1 and CDR2 (germline): SGHVS, FQNEAQ. The CDR3 DNA sequence: TGTGCCAGCAGCTTAACTGGGGTCAATGAAAAACTGTTTTTT. Translation gives CASSLTGVNEKLFF.

V usage is TRBV4-3 and J usage is TRBJ2-2; D gene unclear. CDR1 is LGHNA, CDR2 YSLEER, per germline. The V gene lost 5 bases and the J gene lost 2 bases, with 12 bases spanning the gap. The CDR3 runs to 15 residues. CDR3 protein: CASSTYTDNTGELFF. CDR3 bases: TGCGCCAGCAGCACCTACACGGATAACACCGGGGAGCTGTTTTTT.

The chain has TRBV28 and TRBJ2-5, with 10 nucleotides matching TRBD2. This CDR3 contains 16 residues. The junction had 10 bases not matched to a gene; V was cut back by 4 bases and J by 5 bases. Per the germline V gene, CDR1 is MDHEN and CDR2 is SYDVKM. In DNA, the CDR3 is TGTGCCAGCAGTTCGCCAAGCGGGAGGGCCATGGAGACCCAGTACTTC. Protein: CASSSPSGRAMETQYF.

The rearrangement joins TRBV19 to TRBJ1-5, with D possibly being TRBD1 (6 bases). The germline V gene encodes CDR1 LNHDA and CDR2 SQIVND (reference sequence). The V end was cut by 2 bases, the J end by 6 bases, with 8 bases between. This CDR3 comprises 13 residues. CDR3 in DNA: TGTGCCAGTAGTATACAGGGGTCTCAGCCCCAGCATTTT. Protein product: CASSIQGSQPQHF. Full variable domain (outside the CDR3, taken from reference TRBV19 and TRBJ1-5): DGGITQSPKYLFRKEGQNVTLSCEQNLNHDAMYWYRQDPGQGLRLIYYSQIVNDFQKGDIAEGYSVSREKKESFPLTVTSAQKNPTAFYLCASSIQGSQPQHFGDGTRLSIL.

The rearrangement joins TRBV21-1 to TRBJ2-7; the table assigns TRBD1, which was not confirmed against the DNA. TRBV21-1 is given as a pseudogene. CDR3 length: 11 residues. The CDR3 coding sequence is TGTGCCAGCCAGGACAGCTACGAGCAGTACTTC. This encodes CASQDSYEQYF.

As regards this clone: The junction and the germline gene differ at one end; a read error may be behind it. This chain links TRBV30 with TRBJ2-5; D is possibly TRBD1 (6 bases). The CDR3 runs to 12 residues. CDR1 is GTSNPN, CDR2 SVGIG, per germline (reference sequence). CDR3 sequence: CACRGTGLVLDF. CDR3 coding DNA: TGTGCCTGCCGTGGCACAGGGTTGGTTTTAGACTTC.

The CDR3 loop is CAWREGPRYGYTF. In DNA, the CDR3 is TGTGCCTGGAGAGAGGGCCCGAGGTATGGCTACACCTTC. The V and J genes are TRBV30 and TRBJ1-2, with D hard to call. CDR1 GTSNPN and CDR2 SVGIG come from the germline V gene (reference sequence). The CDR3 totals 13 residues. V was clipped by 3 bases and J by 5 bases, with 13 bases between them. Full variable domain (missing parts from reference TRBV30 and TRBJ1-2): SQTIHQWPATLVQPVGSPLSLECTVEGTSNPNLYWYRQAAGRGLQLLFYSVGIGQISSEVPQNLSASRPQDRQFILSSKKLLLSDSGFYLCAWREGPRYGYTFGSGTRLTVV.

The rearrangement links TRBV6-1 to TRBJ1-2; the match to TRBD1 covers 11 bases. Germline lookup yields CDR1 MNHNS and CDR2 SASEGT. The CDR3 consists of 16 residues. Losses at the gene ends were 4 bases for V and 4 bases for J; bases not matched to a gene: 8. As DNA, the CDR3 is TGTGCCAGCAGTGCCGCCTCCGGGACAGGGGGCTATGGCTACACCTTC. Translating it yields CASSAASGTGGYGYTF.

As concerns this clone: Given a much more abundant clone one base away, this may be a read error. Distinct nucleotide sequences in the sample also encode this CDR3. The chain couples TRBV7-9 to TRBJ2-7; unclear D gene. This CDR3 region has 11 residues. Germline-derived CDR1 and CDR2 are SEHNR and FQNEAQ (reference sequence). The V end was cut by 4 bases, the J end by 2 bases, with 3 bases between. The CDR3 here is CASSSAYEQYF. CDR3 DNA: TGTGCCAGCAGCTCAGCCTACGAGCAGTACTTC.

This chain uses TRBV10-2 with TRBJ2-2; 7 bases align to TRBD2. Germline CDR1 WSHSY, CDR2 SAAADI. V dropped 8 bases and J dropped 0; count of bases not matched to a gene: 6. The CDR3 is made up of 15 amino acids. DNA of the CDR3: TGCGCCAGCTCAGGACTAGTTACGAACACCGGGGAGCTGTTTTTT. Translating it yields CASSGLVTNTGELFF.

V gene TRBV29-1 combines with J gene TRBJ1-5, with 9 bases matching TRBD1. CDR1 is SQVTM, CDR2 ANQGSEA, per germline. V shed 6 bases, J shed 4 bases, and the junction held 4 bases outside the gene matches. This CDR3 contains 13 residues. CDR3 in amino acids: CSVRQGENQPQHF. CDR3 in DNA: TGCAGCGTCAGACAGGGGGAGAATCAGCCCCAGCATTTT.

The gene calls are TRBV7-2 and TRBJ2-4, with D unclear. The ends were cut back, 3 bases at V and 8 bases at J, with 14 bases in the middle. The CDR3 runs 14 residues. Germline V gives CDR1 SGHTA, CDR2 FQGNSA. The DNA of the CDR3 is TGTGCCAGCAGCTTGGCCCACGGTTCTGACATTCAGTACTTC. It specifies CASSLAHGSDIQYF.

The gene calls are TRBV30 and TRBJ1-1; TRBD1 matches at 8 bases. J gave up 6 bases and V 1 base, and 7 bases lay outside the gene matches. CDR1 is GTSNPN, CDR2 SVGIG, per germline (reference sequence). This CDR3 has 14 residues. In DNA, the CDR3 is TGTGCCTGGAGTGGCACAGGGGGGGGACCTGAAGCTTTCTTT. Translated: CAWSGTGGGPEAFF.

The V call is TRBV4-3, the J call TRBJ1-4, with D possibly TRBD1 on 6 matching bases. Trimming removed 0 bases from V and 8 bases from J, with 16 bases in between. The length of the CDR3 is 16 residues. CDR1 LGHNA and CDR2 YSLEER come from the germline V gene. CDR3 coding DNA: TGCGCCAGCAGCCAAGATCACGAAGGGGGGAACGAAAAACTGTTTTTT. This translates into CASSQDHEGGNEKLFF.

The CDR3: CASSLTRAGVPYNEQFF. The CDR3, as DNA: TGTGCCAGCAGCTTAACGCGAGCAGGAGTGCCCTACAATGAGCAGTTCTTC. The chain couples TRBV7-2 to TRBJ2-1; D remains ambiguous. Trimming removed 2 bases from V and 2 bases from J, with 16 bases in between. The germline CDR1 and CDR2 sequences are SGHTA and FQGNSA. CDR3 length: 17 amino acids.